These T cell receptor beta chains were read from a single sample in a study of blood T cell repertoires in COVID-19. The repertoire was sequenced with immunoSEQ multiplex PCR; TCRdb's copy has only in-frame clones and lacks some. The table lists under 300,000 clones, 75% to 90% of them singletons. The sample consisted of PBMCs or T cells enriched from blood (not recorded which). The receptors stem from a man aged 35 to 55 who had recovered from COVID-19. Each CDR3 is given with its conserved first and last residue. A D gene is named only where the DNA matches it firmly. Only part of the rows carry a size: once, few, many, or a class if the clone is expanded.

-,-,TRBV12-3/TRBV12-4,TRBJ1-4,TGTGCCAGCAGTTCAACGACTGGTGAAAAACTGTTTTTT,CASSSTTGEKLFF
-,-,TRBV14,TRBJ2-5,TGTGCCAGCAGCCAAGATCTGAGAACGAGCGAGACCCAGTACTTC,CASSQDLRTSETQYF
-,-,TRBV15,TRBJ2-1,TGTGCCACCAGCAGAAGGGCCAGGGGCTCCTACAATGAGCAGTTCTTC,CATSRRARGSYNEQFF
-,TRBD1,TRBV5-6,TRBJ2-1,TGTGCCAGCAGCTTGGGTTTCAGGGGGCACAATGAGCAGTTCTTC,CASSLGFRGHNEQFF
-,TRBD1,TRBV19,TRBJ2-2,TGTGCCAGTAGTATTGGGCGGACAGGGCCGGGCACCGGGGAGCTGTTTTTT,CASSIGRTGPGTGELFF
-,TRBD1,TRBV5-6,TRBJ1-5,TGTGCCAGCAGCTTGGGACAGGGTAGCAATCAGCCCCAGCATTTT,CASSLGQGSNQPQHF
few,TRBD1,TRBV6-2/TRBV6-3,TRBJ1-5,TGTGCCAGCAGTTACCATTTGGGACAGGGCAATCAGCCCCAGCATTTT,CASSYHLGQGNQPQHF
-,-,TRBV28,TRBJ2-5,TGTGCCAGCGAGATCAGGGGAGAGACCCAGTACTTC,CASEIRGETQYF
once,TRBD2,TRBV4-2,TRBJ2-2,TGTGCCAGCAGGATGGTAGCGGGGGCTAACACCGGGGAGCTGTTTTTT,CASRMVAGANTGELFF
-,-,TRBV2,TRBJ1-1,TGTGCCAGCAGTGCTGTCGGGACAAGGAACACTGAAGCTTTCTTT,CASSAVGTRNTEAFF
-,-,TRBV18,TRBJ1-2,TGTGCCAGCTCACCACTGACGGAGGATGGAGGCTACACCTTC,CASSPLTEDGGYTF
once,TRBD1,TRBV4-1,TRBJ2-7,TGCGCCAGCAGCCATCAAAACAGGGGAGCCTACGAGCAGTACTTC,CASSHQNRGAYEQYF
-,TRBD1,TRBV3-1/TRBV3-2,TRBJ2-7,TGTGCCAGCAGCCAAAGAGAGACAGGGGGTTACGAGCAGTACTTC,CASSQRETGGYEQYF
once,-,TRBV19,TRBJ2-1,TGTGCCAGTAGTATATTAACAGGAGCCAATGAGCAGTTCTTC,CASSILTGANEQFF
-,-,TRBV9,TRBJ2-3,TGTGCCAGCAGCGTAGTTCAGACTAATACAGATACGCAGTATTTT,CASSVVQTNTDTQYF
few,-,TRBV4-3,TRBJ2-6,TGCGCCAGCAGCTCCCACAGCTCTGGGGCCAACGTCCTGACTTTC,CASSSHSSGANVLTF
-,-,TRBV3-1/TRBV3-2,TRBJ1-6,TGTGCCAGCAGCCAAGACAGGGGTGGAAGCTCACCCCTCCACTTT,CASSQDRGGSSPLHF
-,-,TRBV5-1,TRBJ1-4,TGCGCCAGCCGTGACAGCCGATCTAATGAAAAACTGTTTTTT,CASRDSRSNEKLFF
few,-,TRBV7-8,TRBJ1-5,TGTGCCAGCAGCTTAGATCTGGGGGCTCAGCCCCAGCATTTT,CASSLDLGAQPQHF
once,-,TRBV15,TRBJ1-1,TGTGCCACCAGCAGAGATCTAGCAGGGGCCGCTGAAGCTTTCTTT,CATSRDLAGAAEAFF
-,-,TRBV19,TRBJ1-4,TGTGCCAGTAGTGATCGACCCGGGGGGGCGAATGAAAAACTGTTTTTT,CASSDRPGGANEKLFF
-,-,TRBV7-9,TRBJ1-1,TGTGCCAGCAGCTTGGGCGAATGGTTGCCTGGCACTGAAGCTTTCTTT,CASSLGEWLPGTEAFF
-,-,TRBV7-8,TRBJ2-5,TGTGCCAGCAGCTTAGGGGCCAGGGAGACCCAGTACTTC,CASSLGARETQYF
-,TRBD2,TRBV4-3,TRBJ2-2,TGCGCCAGCAGCCAAGATAGCGGGACCACCGGGGAGCTGTTTTTT,CASSQDSGTTGELFF
few,TRBD2,TRBV15,TRBJ2-7,TGTGCCACCAGCAGTGGGCTAGCGGGAGGACCCTACGAGCAGTACTTC,CATSSGLAGGPYEQYF
-,TRBD1,TRBV5-4,TRBJ1-2,TGTGCCAGCAGCTTAGACAGGGGCTATGGCTACACCTTC,CASSLDRGYGYTF
-,TRBD2,TRBV13,TRBJ2-3,TGTGCCAGCAGCCCCGGGACTAGCGGGAGTGGAGCAGATACGCAGTATTTT,CASSPGTSGSGADTQYF
-,TRBD1,TRBV2,TRBJ2-2,TGTGCCAGCAGTGAAGGCCCGAGACAGGGAAATTGGAAGCTGTTTTTT,CASSEGPRQGNWKLFF
-,TRBD1,TRBV3-1/TRBV3-2,TRBJ1-2,TGTGCCACACGAGACAGGGGGCTCTATGGCTACACCTTC,CATRDRGLYGYTF
-,-,TRBV7-9,TRBJ2-3,TGTGCCAGCAGCTTACTCAGCGGGCGCACAGATACGCAGTATTTT,CASSLLSGRTDTQYF
-,TRBD1,TRBV2,TRBJ1-1,TGTGCCAGGGACAGGGTGAAAACTGAAGCTTTCTTT,CARDRVKTEAFF
-,-,TRBV6-1,TRBJ2-1,TGTGCCAGCAGTGAAGCCGGACAGTTCAATGAGCAGTTCTTC,CASSEAGQFNEQFF
-,TRBD1,TRBV28,TRBJ1-2,TGTGCCAGCACCGCCCGGGACAGGGGCCTCGGCTACACCTTC,CASTARDRGLGYTF
-,TRBD2,TRBV28,TRBJ2-1,TGTGCCAGCAGTTTAACCGGGACTAGCGGGAGTAATGAGCAGTTCTTC,CASSLTGTSGSNEQFF
-,-,TRBV7-9,TRBJ1-2,TGTGCCAGCAGCTTAGAGACAGGAGGCTACACCTTC,CASSLETGGYTF
-,-,TRBV5-1,TRBJ2-5,TGCGCCAGCAGCTTGACCCTGACTGGCCAAGAGACCCAGTACTTC,CASSLTLTGQETQYF
-,TRBD2,TRBV11-2,TRBJ2-5,TGTGCCAGCAGCTCACGAGGGACTAGCGGGAGGGGAGGAGGTGAGACCCAGTACTTC,CASSSRGTSGRGGGETQYF
-,TRBD1,TRBV7-6,TRBJ1-3,TGTGCCAGCAGCTTAGACACCGGGACAGTCTCTGGAAACACCATATATTTT,CASSLDTGTVSGNTIYF
-,-,TRBV5-1,TRBJ2-7,TGCGCCAGCAGCTTGGTTACAGGGACCACGAGGGAGCAGTACTTC,CASSLVTGTTREQYF
-,TRBD1,TRBV10-3,TRBJ2-1,TGTGCCATCATGGGACAGGGGGCGGATGAGCAGTTCTTC,CAIMGQGADEQFF
-,TRBD1,TRBV7-2,TRBJ1-6,TGTGCCAGCAGCTTAGGGGGGACAGTTGTCCTCCACTTT,CASSLGGTVVLHF
few,TRBD1,TRBV19,TRBJ1-1,TGTGCCAGTAACCCGGGGACAGGGTATTTGAACACTGAAGCTTTCTTT,CASNPGTGYLNTEAFF
-,-,TRBV28,TRBJ1-2,TGTGCCAGCAGCCCCGGACTTGGCTACACCTTC,CASSPGLGYTF
-,-,TRBV5-1,TRBJ2-3,TGCGCCAGCAGTGGCCGAACTACTAGCACAGATACGCAGTATTTT,CASSGRTTSTDTQYF
once,-,TRBV9,TRBJ2-3,TGTGCCAGCAGCGTAAATGGACTGCCGGGTGATACGCAGTATTTT,CASSVNGLPGDTQYF
-,TRBD1,TRBV3-1/TRBV3-2,TRBJ1-2,TGTGCCAGCAGCCAAATTACAGGGGGCGGAGGCTACACCTTC,CASSQITGGGGYTF
-,-,TRBV25-1,TRBJ1-5,TGTGCCAGCAGGGGGGGGCTCAATCAGCCCCAGCATTTT,CASRGGLNQPQHF
-,-,TRBV27,TRBJ1-5,TGTGCCAGCTCAGGCTTGGGCAATCAGCCCCAGCATTTT,CASSGLGNQPQHF